The 17 T cell receptor beta chains reported below all come from one sample, sequenced in a study of shared clonotypes between healthy human individuals (dated by TCRdb to about 2020). The library came from the immunoSEQ multiplex PCR assay. The table was pulled from immuneACCESS by TCRdb, which kept in-frame rearrangements only. Such tables lose some clones; where checked, under half of the loss comes from unresolved V genes, and the rest has no known cause. The sample profile shows around 330,000 clones; 74% of them were found once. The ten largest make up around 10% of the sample. Sequenced sample: memory CD4+ T cells sorted from blood. The sample's cell subset or site label, decoded: CD45RA-negative fraction. The receptor set was obtained from a man aged 30 to 45 in good health.

This clone showed up many times. V usage is TRBV5-5 and J usage is TRBJ2-1; D is perhaps TRBD1 (5 bases). Germline CDR1 SGHKS, CDR2 YYEKEE (reference sequence). The CDR3 is 15 amino acids. V gave up 5 bases and J gave up 0 bases, with 12 bases separating them. In nucleotides, the CDR3 is TGTGCCAGCAGTTCGGACATCGTCTCCTACAATGAGCAGTTCTTC. It translates to CASSSDIVSYNEQFF.

This sequence joins TRBV29-1 and TRBJ2-7, with 8 nucleotides matching TRBD1. This CDR3 comprises 13 residues. V lost 7 bases and J lost 6; bases outside the gene matches: 11. CDR1 and CDR2 from the germline V gene are SQVTM and ANQGSEA. CDR3 loop: CSADRGPDTEQYF. The CDR3 nucleotides read TGCAGCGCCGACAGGGGTCCTGACACCGAGCAGTACTTC.

The chain links TRBV18 to TRBJ1-2; D might be TRBD1 (6 bases). This CDR3 has 17 residues. Trimming took 5 bases from V and 5 from J, leaving 24 bases between them. Germline CDR1 is KGHSH and CDR2 is LQKENI. CDR3 coding DNA: TGTGCCAGCTCAGAAGAAGTGGTTCGTACAGGGAGGTATGGCTACACCTTC. This sequence encodes CASSEEVVRTGRYGYTF.

The J gene is TRBJ2-3, the V gene TRBV10-1; 11 nucleotides align to TRBD1. V shed 4 bases, J shed 3 bases, and the junction held 6 bases outside the gene matches. This CDR3 comprises 16 residues. Germline-derived CDR1 and CDR2 are WNHNN and SYGVQD (reference sequence). Here the CDR3 DNA reads TGCGCCAGCAGTGGACGCCGGGACAGGGGGACAGATACGCAGTATTTT. Protein: CASSGRRDRGTDTQYF.

V and J are TRBV18 and TRBJ2-5, with 12 nucleotides matching TRBD2. V dropped 2 bases and J dropped 5; count of bases not matched to a gene: 6. Per the germline V gene, CDR1 is KGHSH and CDR2 is LQKENI. This CDR3 comprises 16 residues. Written as DNA, the CDR3 is TGTGCCAGCTCACCAGAGACTAGCGGGAGTGGGGAGACCCAGTACTTC. This encodes CASSPETSGSGETQYF. The full variable domain, in which reference TRBV18 and TRBJ2-5 provide the parts outside the CDR3, is NAGVMQNPRHLVRRRGQEARLRCSPMKGHSHVYWYRQLPEEGLKFMVYLQKENIIDESGMPKERFSAEFPKEGPSILRIQQVVRGDSAAYFCASSPETSGSGETQYFGPGTRLLVL.

The chain is built from TRBV5-4 and TRBJ1-1, with 7 bases lining up with TRBD1. The V and J ends lost 2 bases and 0 bases, in that order; junction bases with no gene match: 7. The CDR3 extends over 16 amino acids. CDR1 SGHNT and CDR2 YYREEE come from the germline V gene (reference sequence). CDR3 sequence: CASSFRDRKMNTEAFF. Here the CDR3 DNA reads TGTGCCAGCAGCTTTAGGGACAGAAAGATGAACACTGAAGCTTTCTTT.

The rearrangement uses TRBV6-1 and TRBJ1-1; TRBD1 is a possible D gene (5 bases). Per the germline V gene, CDR1 is MNHNS and CDR2 is SASEGT. The CDR3 consists of 14 residues. Trimming removed 4 bases from V and 4 bases from J, with 13 bases in between. CDR3 DNA: TGTGCCAGCAGTGCAGGGCCCCTGAGCACTGAAGCTTTCTTT. Its translation: CASSAGPLSTEAFF.

The rearrangement links TRBV2 to TRBJ2-3; D gene ambiguous. V lost 5 bases and J 1 base, leaving 7 bases between the germline ends. The germline CDR1 and CDR2 sequences are SNHLY and FYNNEI. This CDR3 spans 13 amino acids. The CDR3 reads CASSPGGTDTQYF. The CDR3 DNA reads TGTGCCAGCAGTCCGGGTGGCACAGATACGCAGTATTTT.

This clone has only one observation. The chain couples TRBV28 to TRBJ2-3; perhaps TRBD1 as D (6 bases). The CDR3 is made up of 14 amino acids. V dropped 6 bases and J dropped 2 bases, with 12 bases sitting between them. CDR1 is MDHEN, CDR2 SYDVKM, per germline. CDR3 sequence: CASRLGDNTDTQYF. The CDR3 region has the DNA TGTGCCAGCAGATTAGGGGACAACACAGATACGCAGTATTTT.

The chain joins TRBV28 to TRBJ1-2, with D unresolved. This CDR3 comprises 14 residues. Looked up from germline, CDR1 is MDHEN and CDR2 is SYDVKM. The V gene lost 4 bases and the J gene lost 1 base, with 10 bases spanning the gap. CDR3 sequence (DNA): TGTGCCAGCAGTTACCCTGGGCTTAACTATGGCTACACCTTC. This codes for CASSYPGLNYGYTF.

This clone turned up a few times. The V gene is TRBV10-2, the J gene TRBJ2-6; the D is unclear. This CDR3 spans 14 amino acids. The germline CDR1 and CDR2 sequences are WSHSY and SAAADI. V was pared by 4 bases and J by 1 base, with 5 bases between. The CDR3 DNA reads as TGCGCCAGCAGTGTGGCTTCTGGGGCCAACGTCCTGACTTTC. It yields the protein CASSVASGANVLTF.

This clone was counted only a few times. J is TRBJ1-2 and V is TRBV19; D is undetermined. This CDR3 contains 13 residues. The germline V gene has CDR1 LNHDA and CDR2 SQIVND (reference sequence). Deletions cut 3 bases from V and 8 bases from J, with 13 bases between. CDR3 nucleotide sequence: TGTGCCAGTAGTATCGAGCAGCGGGGAGGCTACACCTTC. Translation gives CASSIEQRGGYTF.

The rearrangement joins TRBV11-2 to TRBJ2-1, with D perhaps TRBD1 (5 bases). The V gene's germline CDR1 is SGHAT and CDR2 FQNNGV. Trimming cost V 4 bases and J 4 bases, with 14 bases left between them. This CDR3 has 15 residues. CDR3: CASSSMDNLYNEQFF. DNA of the CDR3: TGTGCCAGCAGCTCGATGGACAACCTTTACAATGAGCAGTTCTTC.

This rearrangement joins TRBV5-1 to TRBJ2-5, with 9 bases identical to TRBD1. CDR3 size: 16 residues. V was pared by 3 bases and J by 5 bases, with 11 bases of the junction left unmatched. Germline V gene data show CDR1 as SGHRS and CDR2 as YFSETQ. The CDR3 reads CASSYTGQGVGETQYF. The CDR3 DNA follows: TGCGCCAGCAGCTATACGGGACAGGGCGTCGGCGAGACCCAGTACTTC. The full variable domain, in which reference TRBV5-1 and TRBJ2-5 provide the parts outside the CDR3, is KAGVTQTPRYLIKTRGQQVTLSCSPISGHRSVSWYQQTPGQGLQFLFEYFSETQRNKGNFPGRFSGRQFSNSRSEMNVSTLELGDSALYLCASSYTGQGVGETQYFGPGTRLLVL.

This clone was seen more than once but under ten times. The chain carries TRBV11-2 and TRBJ2-2; weak D call: TRBD2 (6 bases). The germline V gene encodes CDR1 SGHAT and CDR2 FQNNGV. V was pared by 3 bases and J by 3 bases, with 14 bases between. CDR3 length equals 16 residues. The CDR3 here is CASSLEGRAYTGELFF. The CDR3 DNA reads TGTGCCAGCAGCTTGGAGGGCAGGGCATACACCGGGGAGCTGTTTTTT.

This chain uses TRBV5-4 with TRBJ2-7; TRBD2 agrees at 11 bases. The germline gives CDR1 SGHNT, CDR2 YYREEE (reference sequence). CDR3 length: 16 amino acids. With 2 bases clipped from V and 6 bases from J, the junction kept 10 bases outside the gene matches. In DNA form, the CDR3 reads TGTGCCAGCAGCTTAGTGCTGACTAGCGGGACCGGCGAGCAGTACTTC. Protein sequence: CASSLVLTSGTGEQYF.

The V and J genes are TRBV19 and TRBJ2-3, with 10 bases matching TRBD1. CDR3 length equals 15 residues. Per germline, CDR1 LNHDA and CDR2 SQIVND (reference sequence). Trimming took 5 bases from V and 2 from J; bases not matched to a gene: 4. The CDR3 is CASSPGTGATDTQYF. In DNA, the CDR3 is TGTGCCAGTAGTCCCGGGACAGGGGCCACAGATACGCAGTATTTT. Together with reference TRBV19 and TRBJ2-3, the CDR3 gives the full variable domain: DGGITQSPKYLFRKEGQNVTLSCEQNLNHDAMYWYRQDPGQGLRLIYYSQIVNDFQKGDIAEGYSVSREKKESFPLTVTSAQKNPTAFYLCASSPGTGATDTQYFGPGTRLTVL.